This is a list of T cell receptor beta chains from one sample in a study of T cell responses to AZD1222 COVID-19 vaccine. Sequencing was performed with immunoSEQ multiplex PCR; in TCRdb, only in-frame clones are kept and a portion is missing. The top ten hold around 3.9% of the sample, which has around 110,000 clones, over 75% seen once. Here the sequenced sample was peripheral blood, taken on day 0 of MenACWY control vaccination. The receptors were sampled from an adult in good health. CDR3s include the opening cysteine and the closing phenylalanine or tryptophan. A D gene is named only where the DNA matches it firmly. Expanded clones get a size class; other rows say once, few or many, or leave the size out.

NA TRBJ1-5 NA TRBV7-2 TGTGCCAGCAGCCCCCGGGAGGGGAGAAGTCAGCCCCAGCATTTT CASSPREGRSQPQHF
NA TRBJ2-7 TRBD1 TRBV24-1 TGTGCCACCAGTGATTCCGGGACAGGGTCCTACGAGCAGTACTTC CATSDSGTGSYEQYF
NA TRBJ1-2 NA TRBV10-3 TGTGCCATCAGGGAGGGAACCCAATATGGCTACACCTTC CAIREGTQYGYTF
NA TRBJ1-5 NA TRBV4-2 TGTGCCAGCAGCCACCAGGGTCGGGGTAGCAATCAGCCCCAGCATTTT CASSHQGRGSNQPQHF
NA TRBJ2-3 NA TRBV9 TGTGCCAGCAGCGCCGGGACTAGCACAGATACGCAGTATTTT CASSAGTSTDTQYF
NA TRBJ2-3 NA TRBV24-1 TGTGCCACCAGTGATCCCGGTCCTCCCTCTACAGATACGCAGTATTTT CATSDPGPPSTDTQYF
once TRBJ1-4 NA TRBV6-5 TGTGCCAGCAGTTACCGACAGCTCAATGAAAAACTGTTTTTT CASSYRQLNEKLFF
NA TRBJ1-4 NA TRBV4-1 TGCGCCAGCAGCCAGGACCGGGCCCCCTTGCGGGGTGAAAAACTGTTTTTT CASSQDRAPLRGEKLFF
few TRBJ1-1 NA TRBV5-6 TGTGCCAGCAGCACCCCGACGGATATGAACACTGAAGCTTTCTTT CASSTPTDMNTEAFF
NA TRBJ2-5 TRBD2 TRBV24-1 TGTGCCACCAGTGCGGGGGGGCCTTTGGCGACCCAGTACTTC CATSAGGPLATQYF
NA TRBJ2-3 TRBD2 TRBV4-3 TGCGCCAGCAGCCAGACACTATTTGCGGCGGGGGGAAGCACAGATACGCAGTATTTT CASSQTLFAAGGSTDTQYF
NA TRBJ1-2 TRBD1 TRBV29-1 TGCAGCGTCATACCCAGTGGGACAGGGCACTATGGCTACACCTTC CSVIPSGTGHYGYTF
NA TRBJ1-6 NA TRBV6-6 TGTGCCAGCAGTTACGTGGGGGGCAGGGATTCACCCCTCCACTTT CASSYVGGRDSPLHF
NA TRBJ1-1 NA TRBV29-1 TGCAGCGTTGTTCAATCGGATTCTGAAGCTTTCTTT CSVVQSDSEAFF
NA TRBJ1-2 TRBD1 TRBV27 TGTGCCAGCAGTATTGGTGCAGGGGGTGGCTACACCTTC CASSIGAGGGYTF
NA TRBJ1-2 NA TRBV2 TGTGCCAGCACCCTTGAAGCTAACTATGGCTACACCTTC CASTLEANYGYTF
NA TRBJ1-6 TRBD1 TRBV7-2 TGTGCCAGCAGCTTAACGGGGACAGGGTGGGGAAATAATTCACCCCTCCACTTT CASSLTGTGWGNNSPLHF
NA TRBJ1-1 NA TRBV10-3 TGTGCCATCAGGGCCGGGGTAGGGGAAAGCACTGAAGCTTTCTTT CAIRAGVGESTEAFF
once TRBJ1-2 NA TRBV6-2/TRBV6-3 TGTGCCAGCAGTTCCCCGACGGCACGCTATGGCTACACCTTC CASSSPTARYGYTF
NA TRBJ1-2 NA TRBV18 TGTGCCAGCTCACCCTCGGGCAGGATGTATGGCTACACCTTC CASSPSGRMYGYTF
NA TRBJ1-4 NA TRBV4-3 TGCGCCAGCAGCCAAGATCGTCAGCTTAATGAAAAACTGTTTTTT CASSQDRQLNEKLFF
NA TRBJ2-3 NA TRBV11-2 TGTGCCAGCAGCCTAGGGTGGAGCACAGATACGCAGTATTTT CASSLGWSTDTQYF
NA TRBJ2-2 TRBD1 TRBV7-3 TGTGCCAGCAGCTTAATACAGGGGGCGCTGGGCGGGGAGCTGTTTTTT CASSLIQGALGGELFF
few TRBJ2-3 NA TRBV7-3 TGTGCCAGCAGCTTTAACGGCCTTAGCACAGATACGCAGTATTTT CASSFNGLSTDTQYF
once TRBJ1-5 TRBD1 TRBV18 TGTGCCAGCTCGTCCGGGACAGGGATTAGTCAGCCCCAGCATTTT CASSSGTGISQPQHF
NA TRBJ1-2 NA TRBV16 TGTGCCAGCAGCCAATCGACAATAAAGGGCTACACCTTC CASSQSTIKGYTF
NA TRBJ2-7 TRBD2 TRBV7-9 TGTGCCAGCAGCTTAGGGGCTAGCGGAACCTACGAGCAGTACTTC CASSLGASGTYEQYF
NA TRBJ1-4 NA TRBV6-1 TGTGCCAGCAGTGAAGGGGGTTCTAATGAAAAACTGTTTTTT CASSEGGSNEKLFF
NA TRBJ1-6 NA TRBV6-2/TRBV6-3 TGTGCCAGCAGCCCGGTGGGCACGTATAATTCACCCCTCCACTTT CASSPVGTYNSPLHF
NA TRBJ1-2 TRBD1 TRBV19 TGTGCCAGTAGCCCGGGACAGGGAAACTATGGCTACACCTTC CASSPGQGNYGYTF
few TRBJ2-2 NA TRBV7-3 TGTGCCAGCAGCAGCCCAGAGGGGGGATTGACCGGGGAGCTGTTTTTT CASSSPEGGLTGELFF
NA TRBJ2-3 NA TRBV6-5 TGTGCCACCAGGGATAGGGGAAGCACAGATACGCAGTATTTT CATRDRGSTDTQYF
NA TRBJ1-2 TRBD1 TRBV16 TGTGCCAGCAGCCAGGAAGGACAGGGCCGCTATGGCTACACCTTC CASSQEGQGRYGYTF